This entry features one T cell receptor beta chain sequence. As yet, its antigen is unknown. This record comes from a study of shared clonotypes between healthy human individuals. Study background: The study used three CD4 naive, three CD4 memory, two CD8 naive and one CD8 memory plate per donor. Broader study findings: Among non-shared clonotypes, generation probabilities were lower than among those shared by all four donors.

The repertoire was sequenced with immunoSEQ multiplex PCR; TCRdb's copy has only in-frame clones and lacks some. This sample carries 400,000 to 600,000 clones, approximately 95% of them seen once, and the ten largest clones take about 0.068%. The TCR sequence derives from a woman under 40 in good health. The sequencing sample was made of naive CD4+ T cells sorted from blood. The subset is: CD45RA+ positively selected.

Here the CDR3 reads CATSAAGPGGELFF. CDR3 nucleotide sequence: TGTGCCACCAGCGCCGCGGGGCCAGGCGGGGAGCTGTTTTTT. The J gene is TRBJ2-2, the V gene TRBV15, with TRBD2 as a possible D gene (6 bases). Trimming left V 5 bases short and J 7 bases short, with 14 bases between. The V gene's germline CDR1 is LNHNV and CDR2 YYDKDF (reference sequence). This CDR3 has 14 residues. Full variable domain (rest looked up from reference TRBV15 and TRBJ2-2): DAMVIQNPRYQVTQFGKPVTLSCSQTLNHNVMYWYQQKSSQAPKLLFHYYDKDFNNEADTPDNFQSRRPNTSFCFLDIRSPGLGDTAMYLCATSAAGPGGELFFGEGSRLTVL.